The T cell receptor (beta chain) described here comes from a study of T cell repertoires in cytomegalovirus infection. As for the study in general: HLA-B-restricted CMV epitopes that are well studied, plus recently identified HLA-C-restricted ones, were used by the study. Study findings and constraints: Predominance within the ex vivo response was attributable to HLA-C-restricted CMV-specific TCR beta clonotypes. Cumulated frequencies of public TCR beta families served to identify carriers of CMV plus the relevant HLA.

Deletions cut 1 base from V and 1 base from J, with 11 bases between. Germline loops: CDR1 ENHRY, CDR2 SYGVKD. This CDR3 is built from 16 residues. TCRdb analysed the reads with MiXCR anew, one entry per CDR3 protein. The table shows some 590,000 distinct CDR3 sequences, with roughly 42% occurring only once. On this clonotype: Antigen unknown.

This sample comprised cultured PBMCs, obtained from culture after CMV antigen stimulation. The V gene is TRBV10-3, the J gene TRBJ1-5; perhaps TRBD1 as D (6 bases). The source of this sequence is a human donor in good health (CMV status not recorded). Some clones in this sample may be carry-over from other donors' samples. CDR3 DNA: TGTGCCATCAGTGAGTTCAACGACAGGAGCAATCAGCCCCAGCATTTT. Protein: CAISEFNDRSNQPQHF.